The 21 T cell receptor beta chains below were found in one sample sequenced in a study of CD8+CD57+ T cells in acquired aplastic anemia. Template material for TCR beta VDJ and CDR3 profiling consisted of genomic DNA. One entry per CDR3 protein results from TCRdb running MiXCR on the reads. The sample contains 150,000 to 200,000 distinct CDR3 sequences, 55% to 70% of which appear only once. Sequencing input: sorted CD4+, CD8+, or CD8+CD57+ T cells (not recorded which) from PBMCs. The receptor source for this set is a human donor in good health.

Ten or more counts support this clonotype. The gene calls are TRBV30 and TRBJ2-7; TRBD2 matches 12 bases. V trimming: 2 bases; J trimming: 3 bases; junction bases outside the gene matches: 5. The CDR3 length is 15 residues. Per the germline V gene, CDR1 is GTSNPN and CDR2 is SVGIG (reference sequence). The CDR3 bases are TGTGCCTGGAGTCGACTAGCGGGAGAAGTCTACGAGCAGTACTTC. This gives the protein CAWSRLAGEVYEQYF.

This clonotype was counted between two and nine times. Being one base from a much bigger clone, this may be a read error. Lacking the conserved final phenylalanine or tryptophan, this CDR3 likely reflects a read error. V gene TRBV11-3 combines with J gene TRBJ2-5; 8 bases agree with TRBD1. Germline V lookup: CDR1 SGHNT, CDR2 YENEEA. V was pared by 0 bases and J by 0 bases, with 9 bases of the junction left unmatched. The length of the CDR3 is 18 residues. The CDR3 reads CASSLERGQERYQETQYS. CDR3 nucleotide sequence: TGTGCCAGCAGCTTAGAACGGGGACAGGAGAGGTACCAAGAGACCCAGTACTCC.

The chain has TRBV15 and TRBJ1-1; no definite D call. The CDR3 totals 14 residues. Germline-derived CDR1 and CDR2 are LNHNV and YYDKDF (reference sequence). V gave up 0 bases and J gave up 0 bases, with 5 bases separating them. The CDR3 here is CATSREALNTEAFF. CDR3 DNA: TGTGCCACCAGCAGAGAGGCGCTGAACACTGAAGCTTTCTTT. The full variable domain, completed using reference TRBV15 and TRBJ1-1, is DAMVIQNPRYQVTQFGKPVTLSCSQTLNHNVMYWYQQKSSQAPKLLFHYYDKDFNNEADTPDNFQSRRPNTSFCFLDIRSPGLGDTAMYLCATSREALNTEAFFGQGTRLTVV.

V usage is TRBV27 and J usage is TRBJ1-1; perhaps TRBD1 as D (5 bases). With 6 bases removed from V and 3 bases from J, the gap between germline ends came to 17 bases. Per the germline V gene, CDR1 is MNHEY and CDR2 is SMNVEV (reference sequence). The length of the CDR3 is 15 residues. The CDR3 region has the DNA TGTGCCAGCAGGGACACGGGTTGGGGGTACACTGAAGCTTTCTTT. It is translated as CASRDTGWGYTEAFF.

CDR3 sequence reads: CSVEPGGTDTQYF. In DNA form, the CDR3 reads TGCAGCGTTGAACCGGGGGGCACAGATACGCAGTATTTT. The chain combines TRBV29-1 with TRBJ2-3; tentatively, D is TRBD2 (6 bases). V was cut by 2 bases and J by 1 base, with 7 bases left in between. Germline V gene lookup returns CDR1 SQVTM and CDR2 ANQGSEA. The CDR3 contains 13 residues.

The gene calls are TRBV19 and TRBJ2-2, with D perhaps matching TRBD1 (5 bases). CDR3 length: 14 residues. V shed 6 bases and J shed 2 bases, with 10 bases lying between them. Germline V gene lookup returns CDR1 LNHDA and CDR2 SQIVND (reference sequence). The DNA for the CDR3 is TGTGCCAGTAGGCAGGGTACCAACACCGGGGAGCTGTTTTTT. Amino acid sequence: CASRQGTNTGELFF.

This chain connects TRBV20-1 to TRBJ1-3; D is possibly TRBD1 (5 bases). The CDR3 runs 12 residues. Germline CDR1 is DFQATT and CDR2 is SNEGSKA (reference sequence). With 4 bases removed from V and 4 bases from J, the gap between germline ends came to 8 bases. CDR3 sequence reads: CSAMTVGNTIYF. The DNA of the CDR3 is TGCAGTGCTATGACAGTCGGAAACACCATATATTTT.

The chain is built from TRBV5-1 and TRBJ2-7; D is undetermined. CDR1 and CDR2 (germline): SGHRS, YFSETQ. The CDR3 consists of 14 residues. The ends were cut back, 0 bases at V and 5 bases at J, with 12 bases in the middle. The CDR3 spells CASSLGNSPDEQYF. The CDR3 nucleotides are TGCGCCAGCAGCTTGGGGAATAGTCCCGACGAGCAGTACTTC.

This clonotype has a handful of counts. The chain recombines TRBV15 with TRBJ2-1; D uncertain. The V gene lost 0 bases and the J gene lost 0 bases, with 6 bases spanning the gap. Germline CDR1 reads LNHNV; CDR2 reads YYDKDF (reference sequence). This CDR3 has 15 residues. CDR3 nucleotides: TGTGCCACCAGCAGAGAAGCGAGCTCCTACAATGAGCAGTTCTTC. Amino acid sequence: CATSREASSYNEQFF.

This clonotype showed up just a few times. The chain combines TRBV29-1 with TRBJ2-7, with 7 positions matching TRBD1. V trimming: 6 bases; J trimming: 6 bases; junction bases outside the gene matches: 5. The CDR3 consists of 11 residues. Germline V gene data show CDR1 as SQVTM and CDR2 as ANQGSEA. DNA for the CDR3: TGCAGCGTGGTGGACAGGACCGAGCAGTACTTC. This gives the protein CSVVDRTEQYF.

A word on this clonotype: At one end the junction does not follow the germline gene, possibly because of a read error. The CDR3 spells CSAHGTGFF. CDR3 nucleotides: TGCAGTGCTCATGGGACAGGGTTTTTC. The chain combines TRBV20-1 with TRBJ1-2; 9 nucleotides agree with TRBD1. The CDR3 consists of 9 residues. Per the germline V gene, CDR1 is DFQATT and CDR2 is SNEGSKA (reference sequence).

This chain uses TRBV10-3 with TRBJ1-1, with 9 bases lining up with TRBD1. This CDR3 spans 13 amino acids. The V gene end was trimmed by 10 bases and the J gene end by 3 bases; junction bases not matched to a gene: 6. CDR1 is ENHRY and CDR2 is SYGVKD in the germline V gene. CDR3 protein: CATTGGADTEAFF. The DNA for the CDR3 is TGTGCCACCACAGGGGGCGCGGACACTGAAGCTTTCTTT.

The chain couples TRBV15 to TRBJ1-5; no reliable D call. V was shortened by 3 bases and J by 3 bases, with 12 bases between the two germline ends. The CDR3 length is 15 residues. CDR1 and CDR2 (germline): LNHNV, YYDKDF (reference sequence). CDR3 nucleotides: TGTGCCACCAGCAGCTTGGAGGCAGTCAATCAGCCCCAGCATTTT. Its translation is CATSSLEAVNQPQHF.

V is TRBV24-1 and J is TRBJ2-1; possibly TRBD2 for D (6 bases). V shed 2 bases and J shed 6 bases, with 13 bases lying between them. Germline CDR1 KGHDR, CDR2 SFDVKD. The CDR3 covers 15 residues. The CDR3 DNA reads as TGTGCCACCAGTGATTCGATGGGGAGGACCAATGAGCAGTTCTTC. It is translated as CATSDSMGRTNEQFF.

The V and J genes are TRBV24-1 and TRBJ2-1; D possibly matches TRBD1 or TRBD2 (6 bases each). V dropped 4 bases and J dropped 7 bases, with 16 bases sitting between them. Germline loops: CDR1 KGHDR, CDR2 SFDVKD. CDR3 size: 15 residues. The CDR3 loop reads CATSEGGDRRNEQFF. The CDR3 nucleotides are TGTGCCACCAGTGAGGGGGGCGACAGGAGGAATGAGCAGTTCTTC.

This sequence joins TRBV7-2 and TRBJ2-5; TRBD1 agrees at 10 bases. The CDR3 covers 15 residues. The V gene's germline CDR1 is SGHTA and CDR2 FQGNSA. V shed 5 bases, J shed 8 bases, and the junction held 11 bases outside the gene matches. The CDR3 sequence is CASSTGTGAGNTQYF. CDR3 nucleotides: TGTGCCAGCAGCACCGGGACAGGGGCTGGAAACACCCAGTACTTC.

This clonotype was seen only a few times. The chain couples TRBV9 to TRBJ2-5, with D perhaps TRBD2 (6 bases). V gave up 0 bases and J gave up 5 bases, with 11 bases separating them. The CDR3 has 14 residues. Looked up from germline, CDR1 is SGDLS and CDR2 is YYNGEE. The DNA for the CDR3 is TGTGCCAGCAGCGTAGATGGGACTCGGGAGACCCAGTACTTC. Protein product: CASSVDGTRETQYF.

The chain links TRBV10-1 to TRBJ2-7; the match to TRBD1 covers 9 bases. CDR3 length equals 14 residues. V shed 10 bases, J shed 7 bases, and the junction held 14 bases outside the gene matches. Germline V gives CDR1 WNHNN, CDR2 SYGVQD (reference sequence). Written as DNA, the CDR3 is TGCGCCATCCCGGGACAGGGTATGAGGGATGAGCAGTACTTC. Translated: CAIPGQGMRDEQYF.

CDR3 nucleotides: TGCAGTGCTACCGGGACTAGCGGGAGCTACGAGCAGTACTTC. This sequence encodes CSATGTSGSYEQYF. The chain links TRBV20-1 to TRBJ2-7; TRBD2 agrees at 14 bases. The trim removed 4 bases at V and 3 bases at J, leaving 2 bases unmatched. The germline V gene has CDR1 DFQATT and CDR2 SNEGSKA (reference sequence). CDR3 size: 14 residues.

This clonotype was counted a few times. CDR3 DNA: TGTGCCAGCAGCAAAGAAAGACCGCCCCACGAGCAGTACTTC. Its protein is CASSKERPPHEQYF. The J gene is TRBJ2-7, the V gene TRBV7-2; D unclear. Germline loops: CDR1 SGHTA, CDR2 FQGNSA. V shed 5 bases and J shed 5 bases, with 16 bases lying between them. The length of the CDR3 is 14 residues. The full variable domain, its missing parts supplied by reference TRBV7-2 and TRBJ2-7, is GAGVSQSPSNKVTEKGKDVELRCDPISGHTALYWYRQSLGQGLEFLIYFQGNSAPDKSGLPSDRFSAERTGGSVSTLTIQRTQQEDSAVYLCASSKERPPHEQYFGPGTRLTVT.

This chain connects TRBV25-1 to TRBJ1-6; the D gene is possibly TRBD1 (6 bases). The CDR3 sequence is 14 residues long. The germline V gene has CDR1 MGHDK and CDR2 SYGVNS. V was cut by 6 bases and J by 9 bases, with 15 bases left in between. This chain's CDR3 is CASSVGGTGSPLHF. CDR3 coding DNA: TGTGCCAGCAGCGTAGGGGGGACTGGTTCACCCCTCCACTTT. The complete variable domain, with remaining parts taken from reference TRBV25-1 and TRBJ1-6, reads EADIYQTPRYLVIGTGKKITLECSQTMGHDKMYWYQQDPGMELHLIHYSYGVNSTEKGDLSSESTVSRIRTEHFPLTLESARPSHTSQYLCASSVGGTGSPLHFGNGTRLTVT.